This is a list of T cell receptor beta chains from one sample in a study of blood T cell repertoires in COVID-19. TCRdb's copy holds only in-frame clones and misses some; the assay was immunoSEQ multiplex PCR. The sample records 62,000 or so clones, about nine tenths being singletons. The specimen was peripheral blood. The receptors here all came from a human donor in a cohort sampled during active COVID-19. The CDR3 runs from the conserved cysteine through the conserved F or W. The D gene is left open where the match is weak. Size values are once, few and many counts, or a class for expanded clones, and some rows have none.

J gene,clone size,D gene,V gene,CDR3 protein,CDR3 DNA
TRBJ1-4,.,TRBD1,TRBV2,CASTRGTDSYEKLFF,TGTGCCAGCACGAGGGGGACAGACTCCTATGAAAAACTGTTTTTT
TRBJ2-7,.,TRBD2,TRBV27,CASSPIPLAGAIEEQYF,TGTGCCAGCAGTCCTATCCCCTTAGCGGGGGCTATAGAGGAGCAGTACTTC
TRBJ2-3,.,.,TRBV21-1,CASRDARGYTDTQYF,TGTGCCAGCAGGGATGCCAGGGGATACACAGATACGCAGTATTTT
TRBJ2-7,.,TRBD2,TRBV10-2,CASSGRLAGGLDEQYF,TGCGCCAGCAGTGGAAGGCTAGCGGGGGGGCTAGACGAGCAGTACTTC
TRBJ2-1,.,TRBD2,TRBV15,CATSGLLAGGSYEQFF,TGTGCCACCAGCGGACTGCTAGCGGGAGGTTCTTATGAGCAGTTCTTC
TRBJ2-1,.,.,TRBV5-1,CASSPRQDNEQFF,TGCGCCAGCAGCCCCAGACAGGACAATGAGCAGTTCTTC
TRBJ2-7,.,.,TRBV18,CASSPAEGAVEQYF,TGTGCCAGCTCACCAGCGGAGGGGGCCGTCGAGCAGTACTTC
TRBJ2-7,.,TRBD1,TRBV12-3/TRBV12-4,CASSPGQGSEQYF,TGTGCCAGCAGTCCCGGACAGGGCTCCGAGCAGTACTTC
TRBJ2-1,.,TRBD2,TRBV7-6,CASSSSRGVYEQFF,TGTGCCAGCAGCTCCTCTCGGGGGGTGTATGAGCAGTTCTTC
TRBJ1-1,once,TRBD1,TRBV7-2,CASSLAQAGGWLAFF,TGTGCCAGCAGCTTAGCGCAGGCAGGGGGTTGGCTAGCTTTCTTT
TRBJ1-1,.,.,TRBV18,CASSLGSGTEAFF,TGTGCCAGCTCACTGGGGAGTGGCACTGAAGCTTTCTTT
TRBJ2-7,.,TRBD2,TRBV10-3,CAITKGGNYEQYF,TGTGCCATCACAAAGGGAGGGAACTACGAGCAGTACTTC
TRBJ2-1,few,TRBD1,TRBV4-2,CASSQVGGQGINEQFF,TGTGCCAGCAGCCAAGTAGGAGGACAGGGAATAAATGAGCAGTTCTTC